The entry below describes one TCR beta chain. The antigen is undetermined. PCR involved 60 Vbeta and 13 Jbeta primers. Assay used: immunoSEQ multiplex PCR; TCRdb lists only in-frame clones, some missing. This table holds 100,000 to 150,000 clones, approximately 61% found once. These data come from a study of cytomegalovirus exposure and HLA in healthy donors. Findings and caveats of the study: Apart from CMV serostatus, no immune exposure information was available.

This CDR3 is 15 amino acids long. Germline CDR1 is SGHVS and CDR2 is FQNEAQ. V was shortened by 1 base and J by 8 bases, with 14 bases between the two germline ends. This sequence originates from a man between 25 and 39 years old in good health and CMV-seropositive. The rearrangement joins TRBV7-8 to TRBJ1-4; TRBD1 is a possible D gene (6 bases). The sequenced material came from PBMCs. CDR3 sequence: CASSLVGGAGEKLFF. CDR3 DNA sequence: TGTGCCAGCAGCTTAGTCGGGGGGGCGGGCGAAAAACTGTTTTTT.